This T cell receptor (beta chain) was obtained from a study of Graves' ophthalmopathy and Graves' hyperthyroidism. This clonotype was observed at least ten times. Trimming stripped 2 bases from V and 0 bases from J, with 7 bases between. The CDR3 has 14 residues. Germline V gene sequence: CDR1 SGHDN, CDR2 FVKESK. Patients with other autoimmune diseases, uncontrolled infections, pregnancy or lactation were excluded. Fresh peripheral blood, 8.5 to 10 ml, was the PBMC source. TCR beta CDR3 amplification used RNA transcripts. RT-PCR in the first round used HTBI primers; a second-round multiplex PCR followed. TCRdb used MiXCR to reprocess the multiplex PCR reads, holding one entry per CDR3 protein. There are 680,000 or so distinct CDR3 sequences in the sample; about 20% occur only once, and approximately 6.9% lies in the top ten.

The TCR originated in a woman between 18 and 29 years old with stable Graves' hyperthyroidism. Some clones in this sample may be carry-over from other donors' samples. The sequencing sample was made of peripheral blood. The V call is TRBV14, the J call TRBJ1-2, with D perhaps TRBD1 (5 bases). CDR3 sequence: CASSQQTANYGYTF. The CDR3 bases are TGTGCCAGCAGCCAACAGACAGCTAACTATGGCTACACCTTC. The full variable domain, rest sourced from reference TRBV14 and TRBJ1-2, is EAGVTQFPSHSVIEKGQTVTLRCDPISGHDNLYWYRRVMGKEIKFLLHFVKESKQDESGMPNNRFLAERTGGTYSTLKVQPAELEDSGVYFCASSQQTANYGYTFGSGTRLTVV.